Shown below are 21 T cell receptor beta chains from a single sample sequenced in a study of cytomegalovirus exposure and HLA in healthy donors. The PCR was carried out with 60 Vbeta primers and 13 Jbeta primers. TCRdb's copy holds only in-frame clones and misses some; the assay was immunoSEQ multiplex PCR. The table shows over 100,000 clones, with 70% to 80% occurring only once. Sample: PBMCs. The receptors here all came from a female donor in good health and CMV-seronegative.

The V gene is TRBV7-2, the J gene TRBJ2-5; 12 nucleotides line up with TRBD2. CDR1 and CDR2 (germline): SGHTA, FQGNSA. The ends lost 5 bases at V and 5 bases at J; junction bases unmatched: 12. The CDR3 runs to 17 residues. The chain's CDR3 is CASSPPGRLAGGETQYF. The CDR3 coding sequence is TGTGCCAGCAGCCCCCCGGGTAGGCTAGCGGGGGGGGAGACCCAGTACTTC.

The chain carries TRBV19 and TRBJ2-1; a possible D gene is TRBD2 (6 bases). CDR3 size: 14 residues. With 3 bases removed from V and 6 bases from J, the gap between germline ends came to 12 bases. Germline assignment: CDR1 LNHDA and CDR2 SQIVND (reference sequence). CDR3 coding DNA: TGTGCCAGTAGTATGGGGGGATTGGGCAATGAGCAGTTCTTC. This sequence encodes CASSMGGLGNEQFF.

This rearrangement joins TRBV30 to TRBJ2-3, with a possible D match to TRBD2 (7 bases). This CDR3 is built from 12 residues. From germline, CDR1 is GTSNPN and CDR2 SVGIG (reference sequence). The V and J ends lost 3 bases and 4 bases respectively, with 8 bases between them. CDR3 amino acids: CAWRGGADTQYF. The CDR3, as DNA: TGTGCCTGGAGAGGGGGGGCAGATACGCAGTATTTT.

The J gene is TRBJ2-1, the V gene TRBV14; D perhaps matches TRBD2 (5 bases). Germline CDR1 and CDR2: SGHDN and FVKESK. V was clipped by 0 bases and J by 0 bases, with 15 bases between them. CDR3 length: 18 amino acids. The chain's CDR3 is CASSQDFWRRDSYNEQFF. CDR3 bases: TGTGCCAGCAGCCAAGACTTCTGGAGACGGGACTCCTACAATGAGCAGTTCTTC.

This chain uses TRBV7-2 with TRBJ2-7; 10 bases are shared with TRBD1. Trimming cost V 8 bases and J 3 bases; bases outside gene matches: 1. Germline V CDR1 and CDR2: SGHTA, FQGNSA. The CDR3 sequence is 12 residues long. CDR3 in DNA: TGTGCCAGCCGGACAGGGGGCTACGAGCAGTACTTC. Translated, it gives CASRTGGYEQYF. Together with reference TRBV7-2 and TRBJ2-7, the CDR3 gives the full variable domain: GAGVSQSPSNKVTEKGKDVELRCDPISGHTALYWYRQSLGQGLEFLIYFQGNSAPDKSGLPSDRFSAERTGGSVSTLTIQRTQQEDSAVYLCASRTGGYEQYFGPGTRLTVT.

The V and J genes are TRBV18 and TRBJ1-1, with D possibly being TRBD1 (5 bases). The CDR3 length is 15 residues. Germline V gene sequence: CDR1 KGHSH, CDR2 LQKENI. V was pared by 0 bases and J by 4 bases, with 12 bases between. This chain's CDR3 is CASSPPMEGSTEAFF. In DNA, the CDR3 is TGTGCCAGCTCACCACCGATGGAGGGGTCCACTGAAGCTTTCTTT. Using reference TRBV18 and TRBJ1-1 for the parts outside the CDR3, the full variable domain is NAGVMQNPRHLVRRRGQEARLRCSPMKGHSHVYWYRQLPEEGLKFMVYLQKENIIDESGMPKERFSAEFPKEGPSILRIQQVVRGDSAAYFCASSPPMEGSTEAFFGQGTRLTVV.

The V call is TRBV2, the J call TRBJ1-2, with D hard to call. The germline V and J ends were trimmed by 10 bases and 2 bases, with 11 bases remaining between them. The CDR3 sequence is 12 residues long. CDR1 is SNHLY, CDR2 FYNNEI, per germline. The CDR3, as DNA: TGTGCCACTACGGGGAGGAACTATGGCTACACCTTC. This sequence encodes CATTGRNYGYTF.

The V call is TRBV5-1, the J call TRBJ2-5, with 9 bases lining up with TRBD2. The DNA end is a closer match to TRBJ2-7, so the J assignment may be wrong. Germline lookup yields CDR1 SGHRS and CDR2 YFSETQ. The CDR3 spans 15 residues. In DNA form, the CDR3 reads TGCGCCAGCAGCTTGGAGACTAGCGGCGCCTACGAGCAGTACTTC. This sequence encodes CASSLETSGAYEQYF.

This chain connects TRBV6-1 to TRBJ1-2; D may be TRBD1 (5 bases). V dropped 2 bases and J dropped 6 bases, with 16 bases sitting between them. The CDR3 contains 15 residues. CDR1 and CDR2 from the germline V gene are MNHNS and SASEGT. The CDR3 coding sequence is TGTGCCAGCAGTGAATCAGGAGGGGTAGTTAATGGCTACACCTTC. Translating it yields CASSESGGVVNGYTF.

This clone was seen once. V and J are TRBV6-6 and TRBJ2-5; D is unresolved. V lost 7 bases to trimming and J lost 4 bases, with 10 bases between them. Germline V gives CDR1 MNHNY, CDR2 SVGAGI (reference sequence). The CDR3 runs to 12 residues. DNA of the CDR3: TGTGCCAGCACCCATCAGGCAGAGACCCAGTACTTC. Amino acids: CASTHQAETQYF.

The gene calls are TRBV6-1 and TRBJ2-7; 9 bases fit TRBD2. From germline, CDR1 is MNHNS and CDR2 SASEGT. The CDR3 is 15 amino acids. J lost 6 bases, V lost 10 bases, and 16 bases had no gene match. For the CDR3, the DNA is TGTGCCACCCTGCCGGAGGGGACTAGCCGCGGCGAGCAGTACTTC. It is translated as CATLPEGTSRGEQYF.

The gene calls are TRBV4-3 and TRBJ1-2, with D unresolved. V was pared by 2 bases and J by 4 bases, with 8 bases between. This CDR3 has 13 amino acids. Germline V gene data show CDR1 as LGHNA and CDR2 as YSLEER. The CDR3 reads CASSQRDAYGYTF. The DNA of the CDR3 is TGCGCCAGCAGCCAACGGGATGCCTATGGCTACACCTTC.

This chain joins TRBV4-1 and TRBJ1-1; TRBD1 aligns across 9 bases. The CDR3 has 18 residues. Unmatched junction bases numbered 11, after V lost 2 bases and J lost 1 base. CDR1 and CDR2 from the germline V gene are MGHRA and YSYEKL. DNA for the CDR3: TGCGCCAGCAGCCAACACCCTGGACAGGGGAAAAAGAACACTGAAGCTTTCTTT. This encodes CASSQHPGQGKKNTEAFF.

The chain recombines TRBV4-1 with TRBJ2-5; TRBD1 agrees at 7 bases. This CDR3 contains 17 residues. Germline-derived CDR1 and CDR2 are MGHRA and YSYEKL. With V trimmed by 3 bases and J by 1 base, 11 bases remained unmatched. The CDR3 coding sequence is TGCGCCAGCAGCCACCCTTGGACAGGACCTTTCCAAGAGACCCAGTACTTC. It specifies CASSHPWTGPFQETQYF.

In its sample, this clone was seen a few times. This chain uses TRBV7-2 with TRBJ2-7, with a possible D match to TRBD2 (7 bases). The CDR3 length is 16 residues. CDR1 is SGHTA, CDR2 FQGNSA, per germline. V dropped 6 bases and J dropped 1 base, with 19 bases sitting between them. CDR3 region: CASSRAGASGSYEQYF. In DNA form, the CDR3 reads TGTGCCAGCAGTCGGGCGGGGGCTAGCGGATCCTACGAGCAGTACTTC.

This clone has a handful of counts. The rearrangement links TRBV6-5 to TRBJ1-5, with D hard to call. Germline values: CDR1 MNHEY, CDR2 SVGAGI. V was cut by 2 bases and J by 7 bases, with 12 bases left in between. The CDR3 consists of 14 residues. CDR3 nucleotides: TGTGCCAGCAGTTACGGTGGAGGGAGACAGCCCCAGCATTTT. Amino acid sequence: CASSYGGGRQPQHF.

The CDR3 bases are TGCGCCAGCAGCGTAGGACTCGCCGGCGATGAGCAGTTCTTC. The encoded protein is CASSVGLAGDEQFF. This rearrangement joins TRBV5-1 to TRBJ2-1; D might be TRBD2 (5 bases). From germline, CDR1 is SGHRS and CDR2 YFSETQ. Trimming cost V 4 bases and J 8 bases, with 16 bases left between them. CDR3 length equals 14 residues.

V and J are TRBV6-5 and TRBJ1-1; D perhaps matches TRBD1 (5 bases). Germline values: CDR1 MNHEY, CDR2 SVGAGI. The CDR3 consists of 15 residues. The ends were cut back, 6 bases at V and 8 bases at J, with 22 bases in the middle. CDR3 amino acids: CASSSFQGRAPEAFF. The CDR3, as DNA: TGTGCCAGCAGCTCTTTTCAGGGCAGGGCACCGGAAGCTTTCTTT.

CDR3 loop: CASSLRGQGGTEAFF. CDR3 nucleotides: TGTGCCAGCAGCTTACGAGGACAGGGAGGCACTGAAGCTTTCTTT. This chain joins TRBV7-2 and TRBJ1-1, with 8 bases fitting TRBD1. The junction had 6 bases not matched to a gene; V was cut back by 2 bases and J by 4 bases. This CDR3 is 15 amino acids long. Per germline, CDR1 SGHTA and CDR2 FQGNSA.

The chain recombines TRBV27 with TRBJ1-1; D not certain. Looked up from germline, CDR1 is MNHEY and CDR2 is SMNVEV (reference sequence). Deletions cut 4 bases from V and 7 bases from J, with 7 bases between. There are 11 residues in the CDR3. CDR3 DNA: TGTGCCAGCAGTTCAGAGGGTGAAGCTTTCTTT. It translates to CASSSEGEAFF.

Turning to this clone: Other nucleotide sequences from this sample produce the same CDR3. The gene calls are TRBV7-9 and TRBJ1-2; D ambiguous. Trimming stripped 5 bases from V and 6 bases from J, with 10 bases between. Germline V gives CDR1 SEHNR, CDR2 FQNEAQ (reference sequence). This CDR3 has 12 residues. The CDR3 loop is CASSPTGDGYTF. CDR3 sequence (DNA): TGTGCCAGCAGCCCGACCGGGGATGGCTACACCTTC.